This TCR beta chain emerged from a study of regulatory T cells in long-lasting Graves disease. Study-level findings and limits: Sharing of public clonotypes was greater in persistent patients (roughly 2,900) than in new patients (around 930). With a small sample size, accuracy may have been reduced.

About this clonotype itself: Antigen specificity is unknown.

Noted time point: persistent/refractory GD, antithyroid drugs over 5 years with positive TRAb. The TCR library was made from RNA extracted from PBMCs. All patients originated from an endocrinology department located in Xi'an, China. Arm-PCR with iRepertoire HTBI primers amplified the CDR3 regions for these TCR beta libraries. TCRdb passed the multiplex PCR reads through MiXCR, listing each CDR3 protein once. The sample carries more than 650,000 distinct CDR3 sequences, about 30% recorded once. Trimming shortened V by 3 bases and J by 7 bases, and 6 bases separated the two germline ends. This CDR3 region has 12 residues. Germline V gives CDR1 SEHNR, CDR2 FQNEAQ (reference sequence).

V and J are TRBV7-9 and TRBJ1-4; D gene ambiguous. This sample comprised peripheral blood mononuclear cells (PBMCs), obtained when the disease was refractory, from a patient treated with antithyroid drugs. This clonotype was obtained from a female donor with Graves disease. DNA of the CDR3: TGTGCCAGCAGCTTGTACCCTGAAAAACTGTTTTTT. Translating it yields CASSLYPEKLFF.